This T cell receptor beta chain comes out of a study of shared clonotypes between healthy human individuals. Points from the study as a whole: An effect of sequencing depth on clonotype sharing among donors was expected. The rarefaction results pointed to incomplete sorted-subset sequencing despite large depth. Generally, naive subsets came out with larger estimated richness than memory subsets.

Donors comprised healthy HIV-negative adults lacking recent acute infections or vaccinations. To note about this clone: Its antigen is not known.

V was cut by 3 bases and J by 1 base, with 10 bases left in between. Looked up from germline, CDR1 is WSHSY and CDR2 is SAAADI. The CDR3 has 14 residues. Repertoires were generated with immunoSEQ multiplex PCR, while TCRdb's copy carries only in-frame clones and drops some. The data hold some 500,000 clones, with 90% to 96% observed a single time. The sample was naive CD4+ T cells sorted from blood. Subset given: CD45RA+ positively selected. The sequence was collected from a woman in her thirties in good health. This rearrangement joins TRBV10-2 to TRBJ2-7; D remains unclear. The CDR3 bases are TGCGCCAGCAGTGACCGGGTTCGTTCCTACGAGCAGTACTTC. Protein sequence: CASSDRVRSYEQYF.